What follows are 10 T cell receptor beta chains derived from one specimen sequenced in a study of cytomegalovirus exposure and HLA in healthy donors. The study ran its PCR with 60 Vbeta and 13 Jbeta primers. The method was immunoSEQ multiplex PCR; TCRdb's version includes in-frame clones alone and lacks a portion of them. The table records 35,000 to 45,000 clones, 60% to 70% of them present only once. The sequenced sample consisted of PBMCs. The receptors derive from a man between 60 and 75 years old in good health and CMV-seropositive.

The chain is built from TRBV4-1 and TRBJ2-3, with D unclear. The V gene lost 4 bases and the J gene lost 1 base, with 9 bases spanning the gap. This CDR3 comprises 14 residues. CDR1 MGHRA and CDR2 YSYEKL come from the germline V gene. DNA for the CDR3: TGCGCCAGCAGCCGTACGGTCGGCACAGATACGCAGTATTTT. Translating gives CASSRTVGTDTQYF.

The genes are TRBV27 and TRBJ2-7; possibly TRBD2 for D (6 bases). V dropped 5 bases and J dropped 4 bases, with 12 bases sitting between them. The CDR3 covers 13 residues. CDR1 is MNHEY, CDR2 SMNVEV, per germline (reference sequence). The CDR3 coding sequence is TGTGCCAGCAGTGCGGGACTTGCTTACGAGCAGTACTTC. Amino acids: CASSAGLAYEQYF.

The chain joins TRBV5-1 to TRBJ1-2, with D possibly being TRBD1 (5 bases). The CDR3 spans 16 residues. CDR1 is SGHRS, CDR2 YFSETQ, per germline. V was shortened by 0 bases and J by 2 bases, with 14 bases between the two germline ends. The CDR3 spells CASSLDPGTRNYGYTF. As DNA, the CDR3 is TGCGCCAGCAGCTTGGACCCAGGGACTAGGAACTATGGCTACACCTTC.

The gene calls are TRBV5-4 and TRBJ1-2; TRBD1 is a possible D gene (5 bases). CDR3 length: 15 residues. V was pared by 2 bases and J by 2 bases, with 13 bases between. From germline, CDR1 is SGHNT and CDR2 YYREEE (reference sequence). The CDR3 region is CASSLTWGANYGYTF. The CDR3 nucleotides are TGTGCCAGCAGCTTAACTTGGGGCGCAAACTATGGCTACACCTTC.

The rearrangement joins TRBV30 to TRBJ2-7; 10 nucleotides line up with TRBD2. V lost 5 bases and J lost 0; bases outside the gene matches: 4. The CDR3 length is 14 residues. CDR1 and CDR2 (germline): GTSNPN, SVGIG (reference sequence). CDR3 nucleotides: TGTGCCTGGGCCCCTAGCGGGAGCTCCTACGAGCAGTACTTC. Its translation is CAWAPSGSSYEQYF.

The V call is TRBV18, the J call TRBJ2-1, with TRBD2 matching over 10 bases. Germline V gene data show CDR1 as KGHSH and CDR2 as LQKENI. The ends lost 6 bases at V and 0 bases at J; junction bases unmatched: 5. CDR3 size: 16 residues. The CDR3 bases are TGTGCCAGCTCGCATACTAGCGGGGACTCCTACAATGAGCAGTTCTTC. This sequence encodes CASSHTSGDSYNEQFF.

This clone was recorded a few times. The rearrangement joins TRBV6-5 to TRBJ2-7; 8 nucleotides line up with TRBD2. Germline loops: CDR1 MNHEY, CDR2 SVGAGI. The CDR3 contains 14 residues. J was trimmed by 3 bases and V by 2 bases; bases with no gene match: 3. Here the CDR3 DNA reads TGTGCCAGCAGTTACCGGGGGGGGCTCTACGAGCAGTACTTC. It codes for CASSYRGGLYEQYF.

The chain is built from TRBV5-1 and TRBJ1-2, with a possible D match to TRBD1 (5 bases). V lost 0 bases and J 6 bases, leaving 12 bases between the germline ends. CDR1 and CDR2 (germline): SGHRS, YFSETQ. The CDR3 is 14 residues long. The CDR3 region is CASSLVRGSDGYTF. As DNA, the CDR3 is TGCGCCAGCAGCTTGGTTAGGGGATCGGATGGCTACACCTTC.

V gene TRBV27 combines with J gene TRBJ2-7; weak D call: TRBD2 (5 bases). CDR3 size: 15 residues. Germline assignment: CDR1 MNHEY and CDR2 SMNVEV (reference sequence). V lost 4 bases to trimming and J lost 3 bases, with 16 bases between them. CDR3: CASSSVGVNLYEQYF. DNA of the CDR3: TGTGCCAGCAGTTCAGTGGGAGTTAACCTCTACGAGCAGTACTTC.

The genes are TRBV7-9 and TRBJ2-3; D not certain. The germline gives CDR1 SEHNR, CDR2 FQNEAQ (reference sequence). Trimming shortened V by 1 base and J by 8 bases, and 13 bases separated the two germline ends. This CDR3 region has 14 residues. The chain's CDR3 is CASSLGSRLATQYF. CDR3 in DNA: TGTGCCAGCAGCTTAGGTTCTCGTTTGGCTACGCAGTATTTT.